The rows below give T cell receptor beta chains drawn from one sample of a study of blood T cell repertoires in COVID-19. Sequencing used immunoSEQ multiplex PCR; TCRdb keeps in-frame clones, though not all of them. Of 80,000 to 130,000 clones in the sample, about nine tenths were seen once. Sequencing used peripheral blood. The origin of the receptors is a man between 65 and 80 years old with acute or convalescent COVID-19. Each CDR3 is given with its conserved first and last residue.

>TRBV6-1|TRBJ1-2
CASSETDRERFGYTF
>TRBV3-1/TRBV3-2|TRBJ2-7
CASSQGQGAGEQYF
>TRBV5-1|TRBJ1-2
CASSFEPTTGYTF
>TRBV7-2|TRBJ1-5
CASSLGTGAGQPQHF
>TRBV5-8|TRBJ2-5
CASSLLAGETQYF
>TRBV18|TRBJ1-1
CASSPGTGGRNTEAFF
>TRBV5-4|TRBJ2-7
CASSWNRAYEQYF
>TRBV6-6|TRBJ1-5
CASSYSKGGGGQPQHF
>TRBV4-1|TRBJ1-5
CASSQGGLSNQPQHF
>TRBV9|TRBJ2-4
CASSVGTGVGIQYF
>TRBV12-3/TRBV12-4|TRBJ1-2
CASSLVSNYGYTF
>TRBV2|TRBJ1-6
CASRGEVLTPLHF
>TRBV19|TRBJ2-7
CASRAGTGTYEQYF
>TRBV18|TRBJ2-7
CASSPSGRGQYEQYF
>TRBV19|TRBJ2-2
CASSISGVTGELFF
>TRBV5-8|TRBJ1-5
CASSQGHMGYQPQHF
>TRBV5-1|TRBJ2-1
CASSLIAGGAWNEQFF
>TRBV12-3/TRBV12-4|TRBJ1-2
CASSSPEKWSYTF
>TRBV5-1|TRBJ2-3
CASSLGLAGPGTDTQYF
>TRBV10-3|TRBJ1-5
CAPMSQPQHF
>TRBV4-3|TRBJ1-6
CASSQEGLNSPLHF
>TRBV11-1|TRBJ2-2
CASSLAGGLTGELFF
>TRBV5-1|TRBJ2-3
CASSSLAGSADTQYF
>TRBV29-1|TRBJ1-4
CSVGGQDEKLFF
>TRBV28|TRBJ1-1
CASTSAPGQDTEAFF
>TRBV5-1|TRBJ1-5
CASSLRPGNGNQPQHF
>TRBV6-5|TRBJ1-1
CASSYPQQGNTEAFF
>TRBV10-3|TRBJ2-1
CAISPGLAGYNEQFF
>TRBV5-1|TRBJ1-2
CASSLGQGDYGYTF
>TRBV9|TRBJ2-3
CASSVGRGNPDTQYF
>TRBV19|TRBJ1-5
CASSMDRAGNQPQHF
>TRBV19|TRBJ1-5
CASSPNRVQPQHF
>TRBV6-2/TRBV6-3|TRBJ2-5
CASSQGQGRQETQYF
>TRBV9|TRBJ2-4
CASSVEGQVQYF
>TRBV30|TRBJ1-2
CAWSTAGTVGYTF
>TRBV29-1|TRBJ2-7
CSVLAGEGSYEQYF
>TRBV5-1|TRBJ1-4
CASSLQGNSEKLFF
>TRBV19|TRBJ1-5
CASNVAAGQPQHF
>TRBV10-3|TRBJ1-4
CAITSDPTNEKLFF
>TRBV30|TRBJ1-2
CAWSGSPYGYTF
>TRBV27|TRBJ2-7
CASRAQEGRSYEQYF
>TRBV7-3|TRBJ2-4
CASSPGTGLAKNIQYF
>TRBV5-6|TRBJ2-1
CASSSLLAGVTNEQFF
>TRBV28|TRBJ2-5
CATGTGGREETQYF
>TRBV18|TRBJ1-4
CASSHEGASEKLFF
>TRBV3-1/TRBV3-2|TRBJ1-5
CASSQGGQPQHF